The sample holds a few counts of the clone carrying this T cell receptor beta chain. Its matching antigen is unknown. The data derive from a study of beta chain features in type 1 diabetes. Study-wide background: On cell yields, gender and age, patients and healthy donors were similar.

CDR1 is MDHEN and CDR2 is SYDVKM in the germline V gene. V was shortened by 3 bases and J by 5 bases, with 13 bases between the two germline ends. The CDR3 runs 14 residues. The investigators reverse transcribed all of the isolated RNA, so they sequenced expressed TCRB transcripts. Here immunoSEQ multiplex PCR was the method, and the copy in TCRdb shows in-frame clones only, minus some. The profile shows 250,000 to 350,000 clones, roughly an eighth of them singletons. Blood was collected once per donor into heparin, averaging about 0.12 L. CD45RO/CCR7/CD25/CD127/CD95/CD27 staining was used to isolate CD4+ naive, central memory, regulatory and stem cell-like memory cells by sorting. Study findings and constraints: The naive, central memory and Treg TCRB repertoires looked more alike in patients than they did in healthy donors. TCRB CDR3s from Type 1 diabetes patients were moderately but significantly shorter in all four CD4+ subsets.

The chain carries TRBV28 and TRBJ1-2, with D possibly being TRBD1 (6 bases). The clonotype was recovered from a man younger than 45 with type 1 diabetes. Sequencing was done on a sample of naive CD4+ T cells from blood. CDR3 residues: CASSLIPTGYGYTF. In nucleotides, the CDR3 is TGTGCCAGCAGTTTGATCCCCACAGGGTATGGCTACACCTTC.